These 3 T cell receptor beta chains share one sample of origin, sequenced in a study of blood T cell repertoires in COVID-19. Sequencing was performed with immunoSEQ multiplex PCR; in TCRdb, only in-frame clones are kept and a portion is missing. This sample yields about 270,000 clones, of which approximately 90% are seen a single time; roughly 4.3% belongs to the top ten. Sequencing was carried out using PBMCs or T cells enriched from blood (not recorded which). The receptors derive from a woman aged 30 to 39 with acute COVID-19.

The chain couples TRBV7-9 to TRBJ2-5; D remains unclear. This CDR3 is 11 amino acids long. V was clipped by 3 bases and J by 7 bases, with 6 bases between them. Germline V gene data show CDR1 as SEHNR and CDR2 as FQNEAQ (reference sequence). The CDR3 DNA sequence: TGTGCCAGCAGCTTTACGGGGACCCAGTACTTC. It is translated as CASSFTGTQYF.

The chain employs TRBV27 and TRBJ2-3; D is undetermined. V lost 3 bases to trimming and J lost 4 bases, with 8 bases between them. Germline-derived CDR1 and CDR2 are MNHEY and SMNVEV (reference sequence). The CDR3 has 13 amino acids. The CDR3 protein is CASSFAAADTQYF. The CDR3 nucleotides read TGTGCCAGCAGTTTTGCGGCCGCAGATACGCAGTATTTT.

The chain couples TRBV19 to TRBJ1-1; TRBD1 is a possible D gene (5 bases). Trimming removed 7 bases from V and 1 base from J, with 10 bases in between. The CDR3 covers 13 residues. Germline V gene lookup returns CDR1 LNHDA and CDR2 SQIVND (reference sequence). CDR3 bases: TGTGCCAGTACGAGACAGCCGAACACTGAAGCTTTCTTT. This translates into CASTRQPNTEAFF.